A single sample gave rise to the 25 T cell receptor beta chains below, sequenced in a study of spatial heterogeneity in lung cancer. Regarding the study as a whole: Tracking of tumor mutation counts was seen in expanded intratumoral alpha and beta TCR counts.

These receptors are not linked to any known antigen. The time point: sample taken at primary tumor resection. TCRdb redid the calling of the 5' RACE reads with MiXCR, one entry per CDR3 protein. The repertoire consists of approximately 18,000 distinct CDR3 sequences, with approximately 9.6% occurring once and the leading ten covering about 22%. Sequenced material: lung tumor tissue, taken at surgery. Source of these receptors: a female donor with early-stage non-small cell lung cancer.

This clonotype came up many times. Because this beta chain is a stray read in a library intended to capture alpha chains, its abundance should not be given much weight. This chain joins TRBV9 and TRBJ2-7, with D unresolved. V was clipped by 0 bases and J by 0 bases, with 7 bases between them. In germline, CDR1 is SGDLS, CDR2 YYNGEE. The CDR3 is made up of 14 amino acids. CDR3 DNA sequence: TGTGCCAGCAGCGTAGGCGCCAGCTCCTACGAGCAGTACTTC. It specifies CASSVGASSYEQYF. Drawing the rest from reference TRBV9 and TRBJ2-7, the complete variable domain is DSGVTQTPKHLITATGQRVTLRCSPRSGDLSVYWYQQSLDQGLQFLIQYYNGEERAKGNILERFSAQQFPDLHSELNLSSLELGDSALYFCASSVGASSYEQYFGPGTRLTVT.

This clonotype was recorded many times. Found in a library prepared for alpha chains, this beta chain is an off-target read, and its abundance has little meaning. The chain is built from TRBV6-5 and TRBJ1-1; a possible D gene is TRBD1 (6 bases). Trimming cost V 6 bases and J 1 base, with 9 bases left between them. Germline V lookup: CDR1 MNHEY, CDR2 SVGAGI. This CDR3 is 13 amino acids long. As DNA, the CDR3 is TGTGCCAGCAGGGTGACAGGGAACACTGAAGCTTTCTTT. Protein sequence: CASRVTGNTEAFF.

By share, this clonotype ranks as medium-sized. The size of this beta chain means little, since it is a stray read in a library made for alpha chains. The J gene is TRBJ2-3, the V gene TRBV6-2 or TRBV6-3; TRBD1 is a possible D gene (6 bases). Germline CDR1 MNHEY, CDR2 SVGEGT. The ends were cut back, 8 bases at V and 6 bases at J, with 9 bases in the middle. The CDR3 is 11 amino acids. CDR3 protein: CASSTGDTQYF. The DNA for the CDR3 is TGTGCCAGCTCTACAGGGGATACGCAGTATTTT.

Turning to this clonotype: This beta chain turned up in a library designed for alpha chains; as an off-target read, its abundance says little. This rearrangement joins TRBV7-3 to TRBJ2-7; D uncertain. CDR3 size: 13 residues. Trimming removed 5 bases at V and 3 bases at J, with 11 bases between. Germline CDR1 and CDR2: SGHTA and FQGTGA. CDR3 amino acids: CASSTQQNYEQYF. CDR3 nucleotide sequence: TGTGCCAGCAGCACCCAACAGAACTACGAGCAGTACTTC. Full variable domain (missing parts from reference TRBV7-3 and TRBJ2-7): GAGVSQTPSNKVTEKGKYVELRCDPISGHTALYWYRQSLGQGPEFLIYFQGTGAADDSGLPNDRFFAVRPEGSVSTLKIQRTERGDSAVYLCASSTQQNYEQYFGPGTRLTVT.

To note about this clonotype: Within a library made for alpha chains, this beta chain is off target, and its count is uninformative. V and J are TRBV9 and TRBJ2-5; D is uncertain. Looked up from germline, CDR1 is SGDLS and CDR2 is YYNGEE. Trimming took off 0 bases at V and 5 bases at J, with 14 bases between the two ends. This CDR3 comprises 15 residues. CDR3 bases: TGTGCCAGCAGCGTAGATAACGGTCTTGGGGAGACCCAGTACTTC. It translates to CASSVDNGLGETQYF.

In the case of this clonotype: This sequence may be a read error, since a much larger clone differs from it by one base. This beta chain was picked up by a library intended for alpha chains and is off target, so its count carries little meaning. CDR3 protein: CTSSQGTQETQYF. CDR3 nucleotides: TGCACCAGCAGCCAAGGGACTCAAGAGACCCAGTACTTC. The genes are TRBV4-1 and TRBJ2-5; a possible D gene is TRBD2 (6 bases). CDR3 size: 13 residues. CDR1 is MGHRA and CDR2 is YSYEKL in the germline V gene.

This clonotype came up many times. The library was designed around alpha chains, so this beta chain is a stray read whose abundance carries little weight. The V and J genes are TRBV29-1 and TRBJ2-7; 9 nucleotides line up with TRBD1. This CDR3 has 15 amino acids. Germline V gene lookup returns CDR1 SQVTM and CDR2 ANQGSEA. V was clipped by 3 bases and J by 2 bases; unmatched bases: 8. The CDR3 reads CSVDSGTGFTYEQYF. The CDR3 DNA reads TGCAGCGTTGACTCTGGGACAGGGTTCACCTACGAGCAGTACTTC.

This clonotype was detected a few times. In a library made to pick up alpha chains, this beta chain is a stray read with a size that means little. V usage is TRBV5-1 and J usage is TRBJ1-5, with 7 bases that match TRBD1. The CDR3 is 13 amino acids. The germline CDR1 and CDR2 sequences are SGHRS and YFSETQ. V was clipped by 4 bases and J by 5 bases; unmatched bases: 3. This CDR3 is CASSHDRDQPQHF. CDR3 bases: TGCGCCAGCAGCCATGACAGGGATCAGCCCCAGCATTTT.

On this clonotype itself: This beta chain turned up in a library designed for alpha chains; as an off-target read, its abundance says little. The CDR3 DNA is TGTGCCAGCAGCCCCCAGACAACCCGGGATACGCAGTATTTT. Translated: CASSPQTTRDTQYF. V and J are TRBV11-2 and TRBJ2-3; D not resolved. V lost 5 bases and J lost 6, with 15 bases in between. The CDR3 totals 14 residues. Germline V lookup: CDR1 SGHAT, CDR2 FQNNGV.

At least ten counts were recorded for this clonotype. This beta chain is off target for a library built for alpha chains, so its abundance means little. The V gene is TRBV7-2, the J gene TRBJ1-1; 9 bases are shared with TRBD1. Germline assignment: CDR1 SGHTA and CDR2 FQGNSA. J was trimmed by 0 bases and V by 3 bases; bases with no gene match: 5. The CDR3 consists of 16 residues. The DNA for the CDR3 is TGTGCCAGCAGCTTCGGGACAGGGATACTGAACACTGAAGCTTTCTTT. Protein sequence: CASSFGTGILNTEAFF.

This clonotype was observed at least ten times. This beta chain is an off-target read within a library intended for alpha chains, so its frequency means little. This chain joins TRBV28 and TRBJ1-5; D gene ambiguous. Trimming removed 8 bases from V and 0 bases from J, with 14 bases in between. The CDR3 consists of 15 residues. In germline, CDR1 is MDHEN, CDR2 SYDVKM. The CDR3 protein is CASPLEPDSNQPQHF. DNA of the CDR3: TGTGCCAGCCCATTGGAGCCAGATAGCAATCAGCCCCAGCATTTT.

Of note for this clonotype: With the library built for alpha chains, this beta chain is off target and its frequency is not meaningful. The chain couples TRBV28 to TRBJ1-2; a possible D gene is TRBD1 (5 bases). V gave up 4 bases and J gave up 2 bases, with 17 bases separating them. CDR3 length: 16 amino acids. The germline V gene has CDR1 MDHEN and CDR2 SYDVKM. CDR3 region: CASSSTLQGSNYGYTF. The CDR3 DNA reads TGTGCCAGCAGTTCTACCCTCCAGGGATCCAACTATGGCTACACCTTC.

The table lists this clonotype with a few counts. A library made for alpha chains picked up this beta chain off target, so its size means little. The rearrangement joins TRBV7-3 to TRBJ1-1; D is ambiguous. CDR3 length: 13 residues. Germline assignment: CDR1 SGHTA and CDR2 FQGTGA. Between the trimmed V and J ends, which lost 2 bases and 0 bases, there was a span of 4 bases. CDR3 protein: CASSLYMNTEAFF. DNA of the CDR3: TGTGCCAGCAGCTTATACATGAACACTGAAGCTTTCTTT.

This clonotype appeared a few times. This beta chain was picked up by a library intended for alpha chains and is off target, so its count carries little meaning. The chain carries TRBV7-2 and TRBJ2-1; 12 bases agree with TRBD2. The trim removed 1 base at V and 10 bases at J, leaving 8 bases unmatched. This CDR3 spans 16 amino acids. In germline, CDR1 is SGHTA, CDR2 FQGNSA. Here the CDR3 reads CASSLVSSGGAREQFF. The CDR3 DNA sequence: TGTGCCAGCAGCTTAGTGTCTAGCGGGGGGGCCAGGGAGCAGTTCTTC.

This clonotype occurred many times. Found in a library prepared for alpha chains, this beta chain is an off-target read, and its abundance has little meaning. The chain links TRBV20-1 to TRBJ2-3, with D perhaps assigned TRBD1 or TRBD2 (5 bases each). V gave up 2 bases and J gave up 2 bases, with 8 bases separating them. Germline CDR1 and CDR2: DFQATT and SNEGSKA (reference sequence). This CDR3 has 13 amino acids. The CDR3 DNA sequence: TGCAGTGCTAGACCGGGGCCCACAGATACGCAGTATTTT. Translation gives CSARPGPTDTQYF.

This clonotype was detected a few times. This beta chain was picked up by a library intended for alpha chains and is off target, so its count carries little meaning. The genes are TRBV11-3 and TRBJ2-1; a weak D match, TRBD2 (6 bases). The CDR3 consists of 14 residues. The V gene lost 3 bases and the J gene lost 6 bases, with 12 bases spanning the gap. The germline CDR1 and CDR2 sequences are SGHNT and YENEEA. The CDR3 region is CASSFQGTSNEQFF. The CDR3 DNA follows: TGTGCCAGCAGCTTCCAAGGGACTTCCAATGAGCAGTTCTTC.

As regards this clonotype: Little can be read into the size of this beta chain, an off-target read in a library designed for alpha chains. The chain carries TRBV7-3 and TRBJ2-3, with D hard to call. This CDR3 has 13 residues. Trimming took 5 bases from V and 0 from J, leaving 6 bases between them. The germline CDR1 and CDR2 sequences are SGHTA and FQGTGA. The CDR3: CASSPDSTDTQYF. Written as DNA, the CDR3 is TGTGCCAGCAGCCCAGACAGCACAGATACGCAGTATTTT.

Turning to this clonotype: This beta chain represents an off-target read in a library built for alpha chains; its size is of limited meaning. The genes are TRBV5-1 and TRBJ1-4; the D gene is possibly TRBD1 (5 bases). Deletions cut 0 bases from V and 8 bases from J, with 14 bases between. The CDR3 totals 15 residues. Germline loops: CDR1 SGHRS, CDR2 YFSETQ. CDR3 residues: CASSLGQGGFEKLFF. CDR3 in DNA: TGCGCCAGCAGCTTGGGGCAGGGTGGATTCGAAAAACTGTTTTTT.

This clonotype was seen many times. In a library made to pick up alpha chains, this beta chain is a stray read with a size that means little. This sequence joins TRBV6-1 and TRBJ2-2; the D gene is possibly TRBD2 (5 bases). CDR1 is MNHNS, CDR2 SASEGT, per germline. CDR3 length: 14 amino acids. V lost 8 bases to trimming and J lost 1 base, with 11 bases between them. CDR3: CASSIGRNTGELFF. In DNA form, the CDR3 reads TGTGCCAGCTCTATTGGGAGGAACACCGGGGAGCTGTTTTTT.

Note on this clonotype: This beta chain is a stray sequence in a library constructed for alpha chains; its clone size is not meaningful. V usage is TRBV6-1 and J usage is TRBJ2-2; no firm D call. Germline values: CDR1 MNHNS, CDR2 SASEGT. Trimming shortened V by 7 bases and J by 6 bases, and 9 bases separated the two germline ends. This CDR3 is built from 12 residues. The CDR3 DNA sequence: TGTGCCAGCAAAGTGGTGTCCGGGGAGCTGTTTTTT. Amino acid sequence: CASKVVSGELFF.

This clonotype was seen a few times. A library made for alpha chains picked up this beta chain off target, so its size means little. The rearrangement joins TRBV4-1 to TRBJ2-1, with D perhaps matching TRBD1 or TRBD2 (5 bases each). V lost 1 base and J lost 4, with 11 bases in between. The germline CDR1 and CDR2 sequences are MGHRA and YSYEKL. This CDR3 comprises 15 residues. The CDR3: CASSQVSGRYNEQFF. CDR3 sequence (DNA): TGCGCCAGCAGCCAAGTCTCGGGGCGATACAATGAGCAGTTCTTC.

Only a few counts were recorded for this clonotype. This beta chain is a stray read from a library made for alpha chains; its abundance is not meaningful. CDR3 protein: CAISESGETQYF. CDR3 nucleotide sequence: TGTGCCATCAGTGAGTCGGGGGAGACCCAGTACTTC. The chain recombines TRBV10-3 with TRBJ2-5; no clear D. The CDR3 runs 12 residues. Germline assignment: CDR1 ENHRY and CDR2 SYGVKD. Trimming removed 0 bases from V and 5 bases from J, with 4 bases in between.

Of note for this clonotype: Because this beta chain is a stray read in a library intended to capture alpha chains, its abundance should not be given much weight. This rearrangement joins TRBV28 to TRBJ1-2; D unresolved. Germline V CDR1 and CDR2: MDHEN, SYDVKM. The CDR3 has 14 residues. Trimming left V 5 bases short and J 4 bases short, with 14 bases between. As DNA, the CDR3 is TGTGCCAGCAGTAACCCGGACGGAGTCTATGGCTACACCTTC. Protein product: CASSNPDGVYGYTF.

With regard to this clonotype: Found in a library prepared for alpha chains, this beta chain is an off-target read, and its abundance has little meaning. The chain has TRBV7-7 and TRBJ1-6; 9 nucleotides align to TRBD1. With V trimmed by 4 bases and J by 14 bases, 6 bases remained unmatched. The CDR3 is made up of 13 amino acids. In germline, CDR1 is SSHAT, CDR2 FNYEAQ (reference sequence). CDR3 sequence: CASSYRQGGTLHF. The CDR3 bases are TGTGCCAGCAGCTATAGACAGGGGGGGACCCTCCACTTT.

This clonotype was recorded many times. Because this beta chain is a stray read in a library intended to capture alpha chains, its abundance should not be given much weight. The chain employs TRBV3-1 and TRBJ2-1, with a possible D match to TRBD1 (5 bases). Per germline, CDR1 LGHDT and CDR2 YNNKEL (reference sequence). The CDR3 length is 15 residues. V lost 3 bases and J 4 bases, leaving 13 bases between the germline ends. The CDR3 sequence is CASSQGQQIYNEQFF. The CDR3 DNA reads TGTGCCAGCAGCCAGGGGCAGCAAATATACAATGAGCAGTTCTTC.